The rows below give T cell receptor beta chains drawn from one sample of a study of shared clonotypes between healthy human individuals. Measured with immunoSEQ multiplex PCR; TCRdb has only the in-frame clones, and not every one. Of a few million clones listed, around 95% are singletons. Sample: naive CD4+ T cells sorted from blood. All receptors derive from a man in his late teens or twenties in good health. Both conserved end residues are trimmed from each CDR3. The order of the fields is clone size, J gene, V gene, D gene, CDR3 protein. A D gene is named only where the DNA matches it firmly. The size of a clone is reported for some rows only, either as once, few or many, or as a class for expanded clones.

clone_size: -
j_call: TRBJ1-1
v_call: TRBV19
d_call: -
cdr3_aa: ASSWGTMNTEAF

clone_size: -
j_call: TRBJ2-3
v_call: TRBV5-1
d_call: TRBD2
cdr3_aa: ASSLGVSGPSTDTQY

clone_size: -
j_call: TRBJ2-7
v_call: TRBV4-1
d_call: TRBD2
cdr3_aa: ASSQGLADPVQY

clone_size: -
j_call: TRBJ2-5
v_call: TRBV10-2
d_call: -
cdr3_aa: ASTLLTGPAETQY

clone_size: once
j_call: TRBJ2-1
v_call: TRBV10-3
d_call: -
cdr3_aa: AISSTGSTYNEQF

clone_size: -
j_call: TRBJ1-5
v_call: TRBV6-5
d_call: -
cdr3_aa: ASRPRVWSNQPQH

clone_size: -
j_call: TRBJ2-3
v_call: TRBV28
d_call: -
cdr3_aa: ASGTWDTQY

clone_size: -
j_call: TRBJ2-1
v_call: TRBV6-1
d_call: TRBD1
cdr3_aa: ASSGGQEYNEQF

clone_size: -
j_call: TRBJ2-1
v_call: TRBV5-1
d_call: -
cdr3_aa: ASSLADPPYNEQF

clone_size: -
j_call: TRBJ1-5
v_call: TRBV4-1
d_call: -
cdr3_aa: ASSQDRAGQINQPQH

clone_size: -
j_call: TRBJ2-5
v_call: TRBV5-1
d_call: -
cdr3_aa: ASSLEYGRGETQY

clone_size: once
j_call: TRBJ1-1
v_call: TRBV7-6
d_call: -
cdr3_aa: AVGDRGNTEAF

clone_size: -
j_call: TRBJ1-3
v_call: TRBV6-5
d_call: -
cdr3_aa: ASSYSWTVGNTIY

clone_size: few
j_call: TRBJ2-5
v_call: TRBV5-4
d_call: TRBD1
cdr3_aa: ASSSGTGQETQY

clone_size: -
j_call: TRBJ2-3
v_call: TRBV9
d_call: -
cdr3_aa: ASSPRGGMYTDTQY

clone_size: -
j_call: TRBJ1-5
v_call: TRBV5-6
d_call: TRBD1
cdr3_aa: ASSFGTGTNQPQH

clone_size: -
j_call: TRBJ1-5
v_call: TRBV5-5
d_call: -
cdr3_aa: ASSIGPNQPQH

clone_size: -
j_call: TRBJ2-1
v_call: TRBV12-5
d_call: TRBD2
cdr3_aa: ASGLRLAGVGSYNEQF

clone_size: once
j_call: TRBJ1-5
v_call: TRBV6-4
d_call: TRBD1
cdr3_aa: ASRRQGPPTKPQH

clone_size: -
j_call: TRBJ2-7
v_call: TRBV5-1
d_call: -
cdr3_aa: ASSQVGTSYVEQY

clone_size: -
j_call: TRBJ1-5
v_call: TRBV19
d_call: TRBD1
cdr3_aa: ASSTTGVSNQPQH

clone_size: -
j_call: TRBJ1-2
v_call: TRBV2
d_call: -
cdr3_aa: ASSEARQEGYT

clone_size: -
j_call: TRBJ1-2
v_call: TRBV6-5
d_call: -
cdr3_aa: ASSYSNEGTNYGYT

clone_size: -
j_call: TRBJ2-5
v_call: TRBV6-1
d_call: -
cdr3_aa: ASSVILGAQETQY

clone_size: -
j_call: TRBJ2-5
v_call: TRBV6-1
d_call: -
cdr3_aa: ASTWSNAGETQY

clone_size: -
j_call: TRBJ2-5
v_call: TRBV6-1
d_call: TRBD2
cdr3_aa: ASKRLAGVGETQY

clone_size: once
j_call: TRBJ2-5
v_call: TRBV5-8
d_call: -
cdr3_aa: ASSLGGGWQETQY

clone_size: -
j_call: TRBJ1-1
v_call: TRBV7-2
d_call: TRBD1
cdr3_aa: ASSLMDREAF

clone_size: -
j_call: TRBJ2-7
v_call: TRBV7-2
d_call: -
cdr3_aa: ASSLVRPYEQY

clone_size: -
j_call: TRBJ2-7
v_call: TRBV9
d_call: -
cdr3_aa: ASSVGLLSYEQY

clone_size: -
j_call: TRBJ1-5
v_call: TRBV11-2
d_call: -
cdr3_aa: ASSLEGRGNQPQH

clone_size: -
j_call: TRBJ2-5
v_call: TRBV5-1
d_call: -
cdr3_aa: ASSLTGLPQTQY

clone_size: -
j_call: TRBJ1-2
v_call: TRBV27
d_call: -
cdr3_aa: ASTDGARGYT

clone_size: -
j_call: TRBJ1-1
v_call: TRBV28
d_call: -
cdr3_aa: ASSLKGGEAF

clone_size: -
j_call: TRBJ2-3
v_call: TRBV27
d_call: TRBD1
cdr3_aa: ASRSSTGGYTDTQY

clone_size: -
j_call: TRBJ2-1
v_call: TRBV10-3
d_call: TRBD2
cdr3_aa: AISPSSGSRNEQF

clone_size: -
j_call: TRBJ2-1
v_call: TRBV7-9
d_call: TRBD2
cdr3_aa: ASNKVLAGENEQF

clone_size: -
j_call: TRBJ2-4
v_call: TRBV29-1
d_call: TRBD1
cdr3_aa: SVEGGTGAIGNIQY

clone_size: -
j_call: TRBJ2-1
v_call: TRBV5-1
d_call: -
cdr3_aa: ASSYDLSYNEQF

clone_size: -
j_call: TRBJ2-2
v_call: TRBV10-3
d_call: -
cdr3_aa: AISESGILF

clone_size: -
j_call: TRBJ1-3
v_call: TRBV7-2
d_call: TRBD1
cdr3_aa: ASSLTGGSGNTIY

clone_size: -
j_call: TRBJ1-6
v_call: TRBV5-1
d_call: -
cdr3_aa: ASSLGDGSPLH

clone_size: -
j_call: TRBJ2-5
v_call: TRBV5-6
d_call: TRBD1
cdr3_aa: ASSYPGQGALETQY